The next 31 T cell receptor beta chains were all read from a single sample in a study of T cell responses to AZD1222 COVID-19 vaccine. Assay used: immunoSEQ multiplex PCR; TCRdb lists only in-frame clones, some missing. The table shows about 100,000 clones, with 86% occurring only once. The specimen comprised peripheral blood, sampled on day 0 of AZD1222 vaccination. Every receptor here comes from an adult in good health.

J is TRBJ1-1 and V is TRBV18, with 8 bases identical to TRBD1. Germline V CDR1 and CDR2: KGHSH, LQKENI. J gave up 2 bases and V 4 bases, and 6 bases lay outside the gene matches. The CDR3 covers 15 residues. This chain's CDR3 is CASSLNDRGNTEAFF. For the CDR3, the DNA is TGTGCCAGCTCACTTAACGACAGGGGAAACACTGAAGCTTTCTTT.

The V gene is TRBV30, the J gene TRBJ1-3; D gene uncertain. Germline values: CDR1 GTSNPN, CDR2 SVGIG (reference sequence). V lost 3 bases and J lost 0, with 6 bases in between. The CDR3 runs 13 residues. This chain's CDR3 is CAWSRLSGNTIYF. CDR3 DNA sequence: TGTGCCTGGAGCCGACTCTCTGGAAACACCATATATTTT.

This chain uses TRBV27 with TRBJ2-1; possibly TRBD1 or TRBD2 for D (5 bases each). This CDR3 is built from 14 residues. CDR1 MNHEY and CDR2 SMNVEV come from the germline V gene (reference sequence). V was cut by 5 bases and J by 8 bases, with 16 bases left in between. The CDR3 here is CASSHRVRDDEQFF. The CDR3 DNA is TGTGCCAGCAGTCATAGGGTCCGGGACGATGAGCAGTTCTTC.

This clone was observed a single time. This chain uses TRBV15 with TRBJ1-5; TRBD1 might be the D (5 bases). This CDR3 has 18 amino acids. CDR1 is LNHNV, CDR2 YYDKDF, per germline (reference sequence). V was shortened by 0 bases and J by 2 bases, with 17 bases between the two germline ends. DNA of the CDR3: TGTGCCACCAGCAGAGAGGCCCCGACAGACTTGGGCAATCAGCCCCAGCATTTT. This translates into CATSREAPTDLGNQPQHF. Full variable domain (remainder filled in from reference TRBV15 and TRBJ1-5): DAMVIQNPRYQVTQFGKPVTLSCSQTLNHNVMYWYQQKSSQAPKLLFHYYDKDFNNEADTPDNFQSRRPNTSFCFLDIRSPGLGDTAMYLCATSREAPTDLGNQPQHFGDGTRLSIL.

The V and J genes are TRBV19 and TRBJ1-2; the match to TRBD1 covers 9 bases. The CDR3 sequence is 15 residues long. V was clipped by 4 bases and J by 5 bases; unmatched bases: 8. CDR1 is LNHDA, CDR2 SQIVND, per germline (reference sequence). The CDR3 DNA is TGTGCCAGTAGTACCAGGGGGGGGACAGGGTATGGCTACACCTTC. This translates into CASSTRGGTGYGYTF.

The chain recombines TRBV29-1 with TRBJ1-1; 7 bases align to TRBD1. The CDR3 totals 12 residues. Germline V gene lookup returns CDR1 SQVTM and CDR2 ANQGSEA. The chain's CDR3 is CSGQDGNTEAFF. CDR3 nucleotides: TGCAGTGGACAGGACGGGAACACTGAAGCTTTCTTT. The entire variable domain, with the rest obtained from reference TRBV29-1 and TRBJ1-1, is as follows: SAVISQKPSRDICQRGTSLTIQCQVDSQVTMMFWYRQQPGQSLTLIATANQGSEATYESGFVIDKFPISRPNLTFSTLTVSNMSPEDSSIYLCSGQDGNTEAFFGQGTRLTVV.

The rearrangement links TRBV5-5 to TRBJ1-5; D is possibly TRBD1 (5 bases). This CDR3 spans 13 amino acids. Between the trimmed V and J ends, which lost 1 base and 5 bases, there was a span of 7 bases. In germline, CDR1 is SGHKS, CDR2 YYEKEE (reference sequence). The chain's CDR3 is CASSLRGDQPQHF. DNA of the CDR3: TGTGCCAGCAGCTTGCGGGGCGATCAGCCCCAGCATTTT.

A single count supports this clone. The rearrangement uses TRBV10-3 and TRBJ1-2, with 8 positions matching TRBD1. CDR1 ENHRY and CDR2 SYGVKD come from the germline V gene. With 7 bases clipped from V and 4 bases from J, the junction kept 8 bases outside the gene matches. The CDR3 covers 14 residues. CDR3 sequence (DNA): TGTGCCATCAAAGGACAGGGAGGTCGCTATGGCTACACCTTC. It encodes CAIKGQGGRYGYTF.

This chain connects TRBV6-2 or TRBV6-3 to TRBJ2-3; D unclear. V was shortened by 3 bases and J by 5 bases, with 18 bases between the two germline ends. Germline V CDR1 and CDR2: MNHEY, SVGEGT. This CDR3 region has 16 residues. The chain's CDR3 is CASSYARNHRKDTQYF. In DNA form, the CDR3 reads TGTGCCAGCAGTTATGCTCGAAACCATCGAAAAGATACGCAGTATTTT.

This clone was seen only once. This chain uses TRBV24-1 with TRBJ2-3, with 7 bases lining up with TRBD2. Germline CDR1 KGHDR, CDR2 SFDVKD. The CDR3 runs to 15 residues. J was trimmed by 5 bases and V by 2 bases; bases with no gene match: 6. CDR3 region: CATSDSKAGLDTQYF. The CDR3 region has the DNA TGTGCCACCAGTGATTCAAAAGCGGGGTTAGATACGCAGTATTTT.

This chain connects TRBV2 to TRBJ2-2, with 8 positions matching TRBD1. This CDR3 is 15 amino acids long. The germline V gene encodes CDR1 SNHLY and CDR2 FYNNEI. Trimming removed 1 base from V and 6 bases from J; junction bases left unmatched: 4. CDR3 sequence (DNA): TGTGCCAGCAGTGAAGGGACAGGGTTCGCCGGGGAGCTGTTTTTT. This codes for CASSEGTGFAGELFF. Based on the CDR3 plus reference TRBV2 and TRBJ2-2, the full variable domain is EPEVTQTPSHQVTQMGQEVILRCVPISNHLYFYWYRQILGQKVEFLVSFYNNEISEKSEIFDDQFSVERPDGSNFTLKIRSTKLEDSAMYFCASSEGTGFAGELFFGEGSRLTVL.

The chain links TRBV6-2 or TRBV6-3 to TRBJ1-5; tentatively, D is TRBD1 (5 bases). Germline V CDR1 and CDR2: MNHEY, SVGEGT. The CDR3 covers 14 residues. The V and J ends lost 5 bases and 4 bases respectively, with 12 bases between them. The CDR3 region is CASSAPGQNQPQHF. The CDR3 nucleotides read TGTGCCAGCAGTGCCCCAGGGCAGAATCAGCCCCAGCATTTT.

This rearrangement joins TRBV5-1 to TRBJ1-1; 8 bases agree with TRBD1. This CDR3 contains 14 residues. Germline V gene sequence: CDR1 SGHRS, CDR2 YFSETQ. The V gene end was trimmed by 0 bases and the J gene end by 6 bases; junction bases not matched to a gene: 4. The CDR3 bases are TGCGCCAGCAGCTTGGCAGGACAGGGTTCTGAAGCTTTCTTT. Its protein product is CASSLAGQGSEAFF.

This chain connects TRBV3-1 (or the pseudogene TRBV3-2) to TRBJ1-5; no reliable D call. This CDR3 has 16 amino acids. Trimming removed 1 base from V and 3 bases from J, with 13 bases in between. Germline values: CDR1 LGHDT, CDR2 YNNKEL (reference sequence). CDR3 loop: CASSQGLSLANQPQHF. CDR3 nucleotides: TGTGCCAGCAGCCAAGGGCTCAGTCTAGCCAATCAGCCCCAGCATTTT.

Written as DNA, the CDR3 is TGTGCCAGCAGCTTAGGATTCGGGTTCACTGAAGCTTTCTTT. It yields the protein CASSLGFGFTEAFF. The chain has TRBV7-9 and TRBJ1-1; D ambiguous. Germline loops: CDR1 SEHNR, CDR2 FQNEAQ (reference sequence). The CDR3 runs to 14 residues. The germline V and J ends were trimmed by 1 base and 4 bases, with 10 bases remaining between them.

This clone was seen a few times. J is TRBJ2-7 and V is TRBV19; the match to TRBD2 covers 13 bases. V gave up 3 bases and J gave up 7 bases; unmatched junction bases: 6. This CDR3 is built from 15 residues. CDR1 and CDR2 (germline): LNHDA, SQIVND (reference sequence). CDR3 bases: TGTGCCAGTAGTATCGGGACTAGCGGGGTCAGGGAGCAGTACTTC. Its protein is CASSIGTSGVREQYF. Full variable domain (missing parts from reference TRBV19 and TRBJ2-7): DGGITQSPKYLFRKEGQNVTLSCEQNLNHDAMYWYRQDPGQGLRLIYYSQIVNDFQKGDIAEGYSVSREKKESFPLTVTSAQKNPTAFYLCASSIGTSGVREQYFGPGTRLTVT.

The J gene is TRBJ1-1, the V gene TRBV3-1 (or the pseudogene TRBV3-2), with 7 bases aligning to TRBD1. V shed 6 bases, J shed 1 base, and the junction held 8 bases outside the gene matches. The germline gives CDR1 LGHDT, CDR2 YNNKEL (reference sequence). CDR3 length: 15 amino acids. CDR3 region: CASSPGAGGNTEAFF. Written as DNA, the CDR3 is TGTGCCAGCAGTCCCGGGGCAGGGGGGAACACTGAAGCTTTCTTT.

J is TRBJ2-5 and V is TRBV3-1 (or the pseudogene TRBV3-2), with 8 positions matching TRBD1. Germline CDR1 reads LGHDT; CDR2 reads YNNKEL (reference sequence). Trimming removed 3 bases from V and 2 bases from J; junction bases left unmatched: 5. CDR3 length: 15 residues. The DNA of the CDR3 is TGTGCCAGCAGCCACCCAGGGGGCTCGCAAGAGACCCAGTACTTC. Residues: CASSHPGGSQETQYF.

This chain uses TRBV5-6 with TRBJ1-2; 7 bases line up with TRBD1. The CDR3 totals 13 residues. J was trimmed by 4 bases and V by 3 bases; bases with no gene match: 3. CDR1 is SGHDT, CDR2 YYEEEE, per germline. CDR3 protein: CASSSRGSYGYTF. CDR3 nucleotide sequence: TGTGCCAGCAGCTCCAGGGGGAGCTATGGCTACACCTTC.

This clone appeared a single time. The chain recombines TRBV27 with TRBJ2-5; D is tentatively TRBD1 or TRBD2 (5 bases each). The CDR3 loop spans 14 amino acids. CDR1 and CDR2 from the germline V gene are MNHEY and SMNVEV (reference sequence). Between the trimmed V and J ends, which lost 0 bases and 4 bases, there was a span of 9 bases. The CDR3 DNA reads TGTGCCAGCAGTTTATCTGGGACCATAGAGACCCAGTACTTC. Encoded protein: CASSLSGTIETQYF.

J is TRBJ2-1 and V is TRBV7-9, with 12 bases aligning to TRBD2. Germline loops: CDR1 SEHNR, CDR2 FQNEAQ (reference sequence). CDR3 length equals 17 residues. V was clipped by 1 base and J by 1 base; unmatched bases: 2. In nucleotides, the CDR3 is TGTGCCAGCAGCTTAGGACTAGCGGGAGTTTCCTACAATGAGCAGTTCTTC. It is translated as CASSLGLAGVSYNEQFF.

The sample holds a few counts of this clone. This rearrangement joins TRBV12-3 or TRBV12-4 to TRBJ2-2, with a tentative D call TRBD2 (5 bases). V lost 7 bases to trimming and J lost 6 bases, with 9 bases between them. CDR3 length equals 12 residues. The CDR3 sequence: CASKMGAGELFF. In DNA form, the CDR3 reads TGTGCCAGCAAAATGGGAGCCGGGGAGCTGTTTTTT.

This chain joins TRBV7-9 and TRBJ2-7, with TRBD1 identical over 9 bases. CDR3 length equals 16 residues. Germline-derived CDR1 and CDR2 are SEHNR and FQNEAQ (reference sequence). V lost 1 base, J lost 3 bases, and 7 bases stayed unmatched. The CDR3 region is CASSLDRQGQGYEQYF. The CDR3 DNA sequence: TGTGCCAGCAGCTTAGATCGACAGGGACAGGGCTACGAGCAGTACTTC.

The V call is TRBV5-1, the J call TRBJ2-3; TRBD1 agrees at 10 bases. V dropped 4 bases and J dropped 2; count of bases not matched to a gene: 4. The CDR3 is made up of 15 amino acids. Per the germline V gene, CDR1 is SGHRS and CDR2 is YFSETQ. The CDR3, as DNA: TGCGCCAGCAGCCCGGGACAGGGGCCCACAGATACGCAGTATTTT. This sequence encodes CASSPGQGPTDTQYF.

This CDR3 is CASSLFLAGGDTQYF. The CDR3, as DNA: TGTGCCAGCAGCTTATTCCTAGCGGGAGGGGATACGCAGTATTTT. The chain carries TRBV7-3 and TRBJ2-3; TRBD2 agrees at 12 bases. Unmatched junction bases numbered 3, after V lost 2 bases and J lost 6 bases. The CDR3 has 15 amino acids. Germline V lookup: CDR1 SGHTA, CDR2 FQGTGA.

V usage is TRBV15 and J usage is TRBJ1-2; D might be TRBD1 (6 bases). Trimming took off 4 bases at V and 8 bases at J, with 20 bases between the two ends. The CDR3 is 15 residues long. In germline, CDR1 is LNHNV, CDR2 YYDKDF (reference sequence). DNA for the CDR3: TGTGCCACCAGCAAACAGAGTTCGGGGGGCGTCGGCTACACCTTC. It encodes CATSKQSSGGVGYTF.

This rearrangement joins TRBV9 to TRBJ2-7; 7 bases fit TRBD2. Per germline, CDR1 SGDLS and CDR2 YYNGEE. Trimming removed 2 bases from V and 1 base from J; junction bases left unmatched: 9. This CDR3 region has 16 residues. CDR3 DNA sequence: TGTGCCAGCAGCGTTACAGATTCTAGCGGTTCCTACGAGCAGTACTTC. Translating gives CASSVTDSSGSYEQYF.

On this clone: At one end the junction does not follow the germline gene, possibly because of a read error. The chain is built from TRBV5-1 and TRBJ1-1; 7 nucleotides agree with TRBD1. There are 15 residues in the CDR3. The germline gives CDR1 SGHRS, CDR2 YFSETQ. The CDR3 DNA reads as TGCGCCAGCAGCTTGGCAGGGGGACAGAACAATGAAGCTTTCTTT. Protein product: CASSLAGGQNNEAFF.

This clone has a single count. This chain uses TRBV7-8 with TRBJ1-1, with D possibly matching TRBD1 (5 bases). Germline values: CDR1 SGHVS, CDR2 FQNEAQ. Deletions cut 0 bases from V and 1 base from J, with 9 bases between. CDR3 length: 15 residues. The CDR3 DNA reads TGTGCCAGCAGCTTAGCGCAAAGGGGGAACACTGAAGCTTTCTTT. Protein sequence: CASSLAQRGNTEAFF.

This clone has a handful of counts. The J gene is TRBJ2-7, the V gene TRBV15, with D perhaps assigned TRBD1 or TRBD2 (6 bases each). This CDR3 has 14 amino acids. V lost 5 bases to trimming and J lost 2 bases, with 13 bases between them. CDR1 is LNHNV, CDR2 YYDKDF, per germline (reference sequence). The CDR3 DNA sequence: TGTGCCACCAGCGGAGGGACAATTGCCTACGAGCAGTACTTC. It codes for CATSGGTIAYEQYF.

This clone was seen once. J is TRBJ1-4 and V is TRBV10-2; no reliable D call. This CDR3 is built from 17 residues. CDR1 is WSHSY and CDR2 is SAAADI in the germline V gene. V gave up 2 bases and J gave up 3 bases, with 16 bases separating them. This chain's CDR3 is CASSEITGPAANEKLFF. CDR3 in DNA: TGCGCCAGCAGTGAGATTACCGGACCTGCAGCTAATGAAAAACTGTTTTTT.